These T cell receptor beta chains were read from a single sample in a study of T cell clonotyping in hematopoietic cell transplantation. Sequencing used immunoSEQ multiplex PCR; TCRdb keeps in-frame clones, though not all of them. Here the sample spans around 1,900 clones, more than 65% being singletons. Sequencing was performed on peripheral blood mononuclear cells. The receptors come from a man aged 25 to 40 in good health. Some clones in this sample may be carry-over from other donors' samples. CDR3s include the opening cysteine and the closing phenylalanine or tryptophan. Each record gives: clone size, D gene, V gene, J gene, CDR3 protein, CDR3 DNA. D genes are given only for firm matches. Not all rows give a size; the values are once, few, many and, for expanded clones, a class.

.	.	TRBV5-1	TRBJ2-7	CASSLGWDFGYEQYF	TGCGCCAGCAGCTTGGGGTGGGACTTCGGGTACGAGCAGTACTTC
.	.	TRBV10-3	TRBJ1-3	CAISDTASGNTIYF	TGTGCCATCAGTGATACGGCCTCTGGAAACACCATATATTTT
.	.	TRBV6-1	TRBJ1-5	CASSEPYVQPQHF	TGTGCCAGCAGTGAACCGTACGTCCAGCCCCAGCATTTT
once	.	TRBV29-1	TRBJ1-1	CSVGGGTVAFF	TGCAGCGTGGGGGGGGGAACAGTGGCTTTCTTT
.	TRBD1	TRBV4-2	TRBJ2-7	CASSRSGQGDEQYF	TGTGCCAGCAGCCGATCAGGACAGGGCGACGAGCAGTACTTC
.	TRBD2	TRBV6-5	TRBJ2-1	CASRVAGGSYNEQFF	TGTGCCAGCCGGGTAGCGGGAGGGTCCTACAATGAGCAGTTCTTC